Shown below are 8 T cell receptor beta chains from a single sample sequenced in a study of blood T cell repertoires in COVID-19. Method: immunoSEQ multiplex PCR; TCRdb's copy keeps in-frame clones and lacks some. The sample records 300,000 or so clones, approximately 90% being singletons. Sequencing was done on a sample of PBMCs or T cells enriched from blood (not recorded which). These receptors originate from a young woman who had recovered from COVID-19.

This clone has a single count. V gene TRBV2 combines with J gene TRBJ2-2; maybe TRBD1 (5 bases). CDR1 is SNHLY, CDR2 FYNNEI, per germline. The CDR3 sequence is 14 residues long. Trimming removed 10 bases from V and 0 bases from J, with 12 bases in between. The CDR3 sequence: CAIVGHPNTGELFF. The CDR3 DNA sequence: TGTGCCATCGTAGGACATCCGAACACCGGGGAGCTGTTTTTT.

This clone showed up just once. The gene calls are TRBV27 and TRBJ1-3; D not certain. The CDR3 runs 14 residues. Trimming took 3 bases from V and 1 from J, leaving 7 bases between them. Germline loops: CDR1 MNHEY, CDR2 SMNVEV (reference sequence). The CDR3 DNA reads TGTGCCAGCAGTTTCGCGGGGTCTGGAAACACCATATATTTT. Translating it yields CASSFAGSGNTIYF.

The chain carries TRBV3-1 (or the pseudogene TRBV3-2) and TRBJ2-7; D possibly corresponds to TRBD1 (5 bases). CDR3 length equals 15 residues. The germline V and J ends were trimmed by 4 bases and 2 bases, with 15 bases remaining between them. Germline CDR1 reads LGHDT; CDR2 reads YNNKEL (reference sequence). This CDR3 reads CASSLNAGIAYEQYF. The CDR3 DNA is TGTGCCAGCAGCCTGAATGCAGGGATTGCCTACGAGCAGTACTTC.

The chain joins TRBV2 to TRBJ1-4; weak D call: TRBD1 (5 bases). From germline, CDR1 is SNHLY and CDR2 FYNNEI. With 4 bases removed from V and 0 bases from J, the gap between germline ends came to 24 bases. The CDR3 runs 20 residues. This CDR3 is CASSVVFGGGLRATNEKLFF. CDR3 nucleotides: TGTGCCAGCAGTGTTGTTTTCGGGGGGGGATTGAGGGCAACTAATGAAAAACTGTTTTTT.

This sequence joins TRBV19 and TRBJ1-5, with 10 bases that match TRBD1. The V segment lost 10 bases and the J segment 2 bases; nucleotides outside the gene matches: 20. The CDR3 spans 19 residues. The germline gives CDR1 LNHDA, CDR2 SQIVND (reference sequence). As DNA, the CDR3 is TGTGCCACCGCAGGGGTGTTAAGGGGACAGGGGCCTGGCAATCAGCCCCAGCATTTT. Its protein is CATAGVLRGQGPGNQPQHF.

CDR3 amino acids: CASSLGGIEAFF. The CDR3 DNA reads TGTGCCAGCAGCCTGGGGGGGATTGAAGCTTTCTTT. This chain uses TRBV28 with TRBJ1-1; D is possibly TRBD1 (5 bases). The CDR3 extends over 12 amino acids. The germline V and J ends were trimmed by 6 bases and 7 bases, with 12 bases remaining between them. From germline, CDR1 is MDHEN and CDR2 SYDVKM.

The chain couples TRBV7-2 to TRBJ1-5; unclear D gene. V lost 4 bases and J 7 bases, leaving 11 bases between the germline ends. The CDR3 covers 13 residues. Germline CDR1 reads SGHTA; CDR2 reads FQGNSA. The DNA of the CDR3 is TGTGCCAGCAGCTACACGGGAGCACAGCCCCAGCATTTT. This sequence encodes CASSYTGAQPQHF.

V and J are TRBV5-5 and TRBJ2-2; 8 positions match TRBD1. The germline gives CDR1 SGHKS, CDR2 YYEKEE (reference sequence). CDR3 length: 16 amino acids. The V and J ends lost 0 bases and 6 bases, in that order; junction bases with no gene match: 7. CDR3 coding DNA: TGTGCCAGCAGCTTGGCGCAGGGGGCCGGAGCCGGGGAGCTGTTTTTT. This codes for CASSLAQGAGAGELFF.